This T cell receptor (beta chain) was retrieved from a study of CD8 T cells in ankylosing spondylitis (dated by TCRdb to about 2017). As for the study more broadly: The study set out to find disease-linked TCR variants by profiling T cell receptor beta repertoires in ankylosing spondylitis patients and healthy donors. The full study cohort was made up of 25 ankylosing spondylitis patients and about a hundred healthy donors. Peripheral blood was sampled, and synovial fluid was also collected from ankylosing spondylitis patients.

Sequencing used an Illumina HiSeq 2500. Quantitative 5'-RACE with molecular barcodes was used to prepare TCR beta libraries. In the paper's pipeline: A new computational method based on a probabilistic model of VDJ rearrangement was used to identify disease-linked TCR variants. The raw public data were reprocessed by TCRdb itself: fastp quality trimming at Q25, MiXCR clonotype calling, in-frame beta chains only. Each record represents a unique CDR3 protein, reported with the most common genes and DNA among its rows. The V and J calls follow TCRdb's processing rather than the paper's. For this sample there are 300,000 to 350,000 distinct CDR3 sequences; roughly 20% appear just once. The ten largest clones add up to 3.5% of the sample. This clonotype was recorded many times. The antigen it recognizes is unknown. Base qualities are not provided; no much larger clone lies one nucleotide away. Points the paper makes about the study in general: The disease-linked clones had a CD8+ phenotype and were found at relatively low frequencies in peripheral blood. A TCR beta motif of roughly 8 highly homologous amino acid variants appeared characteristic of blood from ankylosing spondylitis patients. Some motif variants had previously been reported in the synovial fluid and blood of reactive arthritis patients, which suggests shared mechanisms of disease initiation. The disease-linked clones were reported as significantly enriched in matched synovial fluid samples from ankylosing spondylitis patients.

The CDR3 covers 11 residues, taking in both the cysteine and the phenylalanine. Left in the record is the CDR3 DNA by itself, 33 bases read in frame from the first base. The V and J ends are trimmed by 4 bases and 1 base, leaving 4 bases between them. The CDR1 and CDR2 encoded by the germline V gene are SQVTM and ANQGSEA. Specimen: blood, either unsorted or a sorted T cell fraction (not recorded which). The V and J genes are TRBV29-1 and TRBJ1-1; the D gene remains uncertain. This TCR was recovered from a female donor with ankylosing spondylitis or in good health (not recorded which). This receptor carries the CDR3 CSVAANTEAFF. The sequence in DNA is TGCAGCGTTGCGGCGAACACTGAAGCTTTCTTT.